This T cell receptor (beta chain) came from a study of blood T cell repertoires in COVID-19. Study at large: Spain, Italy and the United States supplied samples that represented acute and convalescent COVID-19. From T cells, B-cell-depleted T cells, or PBMCs came the material, which was cDNA or gDNA.

In the original workflow: The authors estimated nucleated cell counts from reference gene primer amplification. Only in-frame clones appear in the TCRdb table, and some are missing; sequencing was by immunoSEQ multiplex PCR. V, J and clone size reflect that table, while D and trimming were determined from the DNA. The profile shows hundreds of thousands of clones, 75% to 90% of them singletons. Specimen: peripheral blood. The clonotype comes from a man aged 40-55 years with acute or convalescent COVID-19.

Here the CDR3 DNA reads TGTGCCATCAGTGGACAGGGGACTAACTATGGCTACACCTTC. It yields the protein CAISGQGTNYGYTF. The rearrangement uses TRBV10-3 and TRBJ1-2; 8 nucleotides agree with TRBD1. The CDR3 totals 14 residues. Germline V gene sequence: CDR1 ENHRY, CDR2 SYGVKD. J was trimmed by 0 bases and V by 4 bases; bases with no gene match: 1.